This TCR beta chain was observed in a study of vaccination and CD4 T cells after COVID-19. Across the whole study: The post-vaccine samples came a median 72 days after dose two (range 14 to 241). Study results and caveats: With convalescent patients, a median approximately 90% of reactive clones emerged solely after vaccination.

The treatment: roughly nine-day PBMC culture with coronavirus spike peptide pools or control peptides (ViraFEST assay). This CDR3 region has 12 residues. V was shortened by 6 bases and J by 7 bases, with 14 bases between the two germline ends. Germline CDR1 reads DFQATT; CDR2 reads SNEGSKA (reference sequence). To note about this clonotype: Its target is unknown.

Sequence data for DNA of cultured CD4+ T cells were generated by the Oncomine TCR Beta short-read assay. Using its own MiXCR run on the PCR reads, TCRdb lists one record per CDR3 protein. The sample records some 15,000 distinct CDR3 sequences, 65% to 85% being singletons. The TCR was taken from a human donor who had recovered from COVID-19. This chain joins TRBV20-1 and TRBJ2-3, with D perhaps matching TRBD2 (6 bases). Specimen: CD4+ T cells from blood, cultured in vitro. This chain's CDR3 is CSALPGLNTQYF. DNA for the CDR3: TGCAGTGCCCTGCCGGGACTGAATACGCAGTATTTT.